These T cell receptor beta chains were read from a single sample in a study of CD8 T cells in Susac syndrome. One entry per CDR3 protein results from TCRdb running MiXCR on the immunoSEQ multiplex PCR reads. The data contain 150,000 to 200,000 distinct CDR3 sequences, 95% to 97% of them singletons. Sequences were obtained from CD4+ T cells from PBMCs. These TCRs come from a human donor with Susac syndrome. Both conserved end residues are part of each CDR3. Fields, in order: J gene, clone size, D gene, V gene, CDR3 protein, CDR3 DNA. A D gene is named only where the DNA matches it firmly. Size tells how often a clone was seen (once, few, many) or the class of an expanded clone, and some rows leave it out.

>TRBJ1-2|once|.|TRBV6-2/TRBV6-3
CASSYPGWNYGYTF
TGTGCCAGCAGTTACCCAGGGTGGAACTATGGCTACACCTTC
>TRBJ2-5|few|.|TRBV3-1
CASSRYQETQYF
TGTGCCAGCAGCCGGTACCAAGAGACCCAGTACTTC
>TRBJ1-1|.|.|TRBV6-2/TRBV6-3
CASGSGGDTEAFF
TGTGCCAGCGGTTCGGGTGGGGACACTGAAGCTTTCTTT
>TRBJ2-4|.|TRBD1|TRBV11-2
CASSLGDRALAKNIQYF
TGTGCCAGCAGCTTAGGGGACAGGGCGTTAGCCAAAAACATTCAGTACTTC
>TRBJ2-1|.|TRBD2|TRBV29-1
CSVDRLAVYNEQFF
TGCAGCGTTGATCGCCTAGCGGTTTACAATGAGCAGTTCTTC
>TRBJ2-6|.|.|TRBV7-8
CASSPYPTESGANVLTF
TGTGCCAGCAGCCCTTACCCGACCGAGTCTGGGGCCAACGTCCTGACTTTC
>TRBJ2-7|once|TRBD1|TRBV14
CASSPAGTVDREQYF
TGTGCCAGCAGCCCCGCCGGGACAGTAGACCGAGAGCAGTACTTC
>TRBJ1-1|.|.|TRBV4-3
CASSSPGESTEAFF
TGCGCCAGCAGCTCCCCCGGCGAAAGCACTGAAGCTTTCTTT
>TRBJ2-1|.|TRBD1|TRBV10-3
CAIRSGTGVDNEQFF
TGTGCCATCAGATCGGGGACAGGGGTAGACAATGAGCAGTTCTTC
>TRBJ2-7|.|.|TRBV7-9
CASCHSNYCEQYF
TGTGCCAGCTGCCACAGCAACTACTGCGAGCAGTACTTC
>TRBJ2-7|.|.|TRBV7-9
CASSLVHRAGDIEQYF
TGTGCCAGCAGCTTAGTCCATCGGGCAGGGGATATCGAGCAGTACTTC
>TRBJ2-6|.|.|TRBV9
CASRQGNSGANVLTF
TGTGCCAGCAGGCAGGGAAATTCTGGGGCCAACGTCCTGACTTTC
>TRBJ2-5|.|TRBD1|TRBV30
CAWRNRDRFGTQYF
TGTGCCTGGAGAAACCGGGACAGGTTTGGGACCCAGTACTTC
>TRBJ1-1|.|.|TRBV15
CATSRGDQQNTEAFF
TGTGCCACCAGCAGAGGAGATCAGCAGAACACTGAAGCTTTCTTT
>TRBJ1-4|.|.|TRBV15
CATSREQDINEKLFF
TGTGCCACCAGCAGGGAACAGGATATTAATGAAAAACTGTTTTTT
>TRBJ1-1|.|.|TRBV19
CASSGGRLAFF
TGTGCCAGTAGTGGGGGAAGACTAGCTTTCTTT
>TRBJ2-3|.|.|TRBV24-1
CATSDLPGISDTQYF
TGTGCCACCAGTGATTTGCCGGGAATTTCAGATACGCAGTATTTT
>TRBJ2-7|.|TRBD1|TRBV15
CATSRRQGYEQYF
TGTGCCACCAGCAGACGACAGGGCTACGAGCAGTACTTC
>TRBJ2-2|.|.|TRBV30
CAGQMNTGELFF
TGTGCGGGGCAGATGAACACCGGGGAGCTGTTTTTT
>TRBJ1-5|.|TRBD1|TRBV5-1
CASSPGTGGDQPQHF
TGCGCCAGCAGCCCCGGGACAGGGGGTGATCAGCCCCAGCATTTT
>TRBJ2-1|.|TRBD2|TRBV18
CASSLILADNEQFF
TGTGCCAGCTCACTCATCCTAGCGGACAATGAGCAGTTCTTC
>TRBJ2-5|.|.|TRBV30
CAWSEGTLGGQYF
TGTGCCTGGAGTGAAGGGACGCTCGGAGGCCAGTACTTC
>TRBJ1-2|.|TRBD1|TRBV30
CAWQDRGRGYTF
TGTGCCTGGCAGGACAGGGGAAGGGGCTACACCTTC
>TRBJ1-2|.|.|TRBV6-5
CASSYVGGANYGYTF
TGTGCCAGCAGTTACGTGGGGGGGGCGAACTATGGCTACACCTTC
>TRBJ1-2|.|.|TRBV12-3/TRBV12-4
CASSLGPRGGYTF
TGTGCCAGCAGTTTAGGACCTCGGGGCGGCTACACCTTC
>TRBJ1-5|.|TRBD1|TRBV12-3/TRBV12-4
CASSGTAIHQPQHF
TGTGCCAGCAGCGGGACAGCTATTCATCAGCCCCAGCATTTT
>TRBJ2-7|.|TRBD1|TRBV7-2
CASSLVVRGIGEQYF
TGTGCCAGCAGCTTAGTAGTCAGGGGGATTGGTGAGCAGTACTTC
>TRBJ2-7|once|.|TRBV7-2
CASSPGNRYEQYF
TGTGCCAGCAGCCCAGGGAATAGGTACGAGCAGTACTTC
>TRBJ1-2|.|.|TRBV6-2/TRBV6-3
CASSDRMDGYTF
TGTGCCAGCAGTGATAGGATGGATGGCTACACCTTC
>TRBJ2-7|.|.|TRBV7-9
CASSLVSGITHEQYF
TGTGCCAGCAGCTTAGTGTCAGGGATTACCCACGAGCAGTACTTC
>TRBJ1-2|.|TRBD1|TRBV28
CASSWDSYGYTF
TGTGCCAGCAGTTGGGACAGCTATGGCTACACCTTC
>TRBJ2-1|.|.|TRBV7-9
CASSLGLSDFSYNEQFF
TGTGCCAGCAGCTTAGGCCTATCTGACTTCTCCTACAATGAGCAGTTCTTC
>TRBJ2-5|.|.|TRBV5-1
CASRLGQEETQYF
TGCGCCAGCAGACTGGGCCAGGAGGAGACCCAGTACTTC